The clone carrying this T cell receptor beta chain was seen more than once but under ten times. Trimming left V 4 bases short and J 5 bases short, with 9 bases between. Germline lookup yields CDR1 MNHNY and CDR2 SVGAGI (reference sequence). This CDR3 comprises 12 residues. These data come from a study of cytomegalovirus exposure and HLA in healthy donors. The PCR had 60 Vbeta and 13 Jbeta primers. TCRdb's copy holds only in-frame clones and misses some; the assay was immunoSEQ multiplex PCR. The data contain fewer than 150,000 clones, just under 80% of them singletons. The genes are TRBV6-6 and TRBJ2-7; maybe TRBD2 (5 bases). Sequences were obtained from PBMCs. The source of this sequence is a man aged 25-45 years in good health and CMV-seronegative. In DNA, the CDR3 is TGTGCCAGCAGTTCCCGGGGTGACGAGCAGTACTTC. Residues: CASSSRGDEQYF.